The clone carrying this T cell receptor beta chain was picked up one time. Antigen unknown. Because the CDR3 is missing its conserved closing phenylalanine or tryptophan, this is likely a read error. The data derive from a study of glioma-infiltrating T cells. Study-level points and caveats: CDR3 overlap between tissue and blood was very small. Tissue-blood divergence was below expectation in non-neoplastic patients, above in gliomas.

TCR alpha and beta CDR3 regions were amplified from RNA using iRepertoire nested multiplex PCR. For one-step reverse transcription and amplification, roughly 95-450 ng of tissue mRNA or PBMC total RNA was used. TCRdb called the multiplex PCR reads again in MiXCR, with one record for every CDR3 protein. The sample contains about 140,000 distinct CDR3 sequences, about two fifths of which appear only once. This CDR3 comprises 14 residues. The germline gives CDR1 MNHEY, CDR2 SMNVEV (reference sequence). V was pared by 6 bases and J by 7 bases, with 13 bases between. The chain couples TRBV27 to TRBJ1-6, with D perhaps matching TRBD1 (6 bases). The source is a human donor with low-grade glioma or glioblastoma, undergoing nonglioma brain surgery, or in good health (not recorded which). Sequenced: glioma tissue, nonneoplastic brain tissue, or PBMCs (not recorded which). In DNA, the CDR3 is TGTGCCAGCAGCCCGGGGGGCTACAATTCACCCCTCCACCTT. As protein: CASSPGGYNSPLHL.